The entry that follows covers one T cell receptor beta chain sequence. This specimen belongs to a study of PD-L1 blockade in urothelial cancer. The CDR3 spans 16 residues. Per the germline V gene, CDR1 is MGHRA and CDR2 is YSYEKL. V gave up 1 base and J gave up 5 bases; unmatched junction bases: 9. The data were produced by immunoSEQ multiplex PCR, yet TCRdb's version contains in-frame clones alone and is incomplete. The repertoire holds some 67,000 clones, with 70% to 90% as singletons. Sequenced material: PBMCs, taken around atezolizumab (anti-PD-L1) treatment. The clonotype was recovered from a man in his fifties or sixties with urothelial cancer. V usage is TRBV4-1 and J usage is TRBJ2-5; 8 positions agree with TRBD2. Here the CDR3 DNA reads TGCGCCAGCAGCCAAGCGGCGGGAGGCAGGAGGGAGACCCAGTACTTC. Amino acids: CASSQAAGGRRETQYF.